The source of this TCR beta chain is a study of T cell responses to AZD1222 COVID-19 vaccine. Germline lookup yields CDR1 MNHNY and CDR2 SVGAGI (reference sequence). V lost 5 bases and J 2 bases, leaving 5 bases between the germline ends. The CDR3 is 12 residues long. Sequenced by immunoSEQ multiplex PCR; TCRdb stores in-frame clones only, minus some. The table lists 150,000 or so clones, 88% of them singletons. Sequenced material: peripheral blood, taken on day 0 of AZD1222 vaccination. The receptor's source is an adult in good health. V and J are TRBV6-6 and TRBJ2-3; D call uncertain. The CDR3 reads CASSGSTDTQYF. The CDR3 bases are TGTGCCAGCAGTGGATCCACAGATACGCAGTATTTT.